Listed below are T cell receptor beta chains from one sample, sequenced in a study of Ad26.COV2.S vaccination and SARS-CoV-2 variants. This table comes from immunoSEQ multiplex PCR, and its TCRdb copy is limited to in-frame clones, with some not included. Of about 180,000 clones in the sample, 70% to 90% were seen once. Sequences were derived from peripheral blood, sampled after recovery from COVID-19. The source is a human donor who had recovered from COVID-19. CDR3s include the opening cysteine and the closing phenylalanine or tryptophan. A D gene is named only where the DNA matches it firmly.

v_gene,j_gene,d_gene,CDR3aa
TRBV28,TRBJ2-2,TRBD1,CASITWGQGVSGELFF
TRBV7-9,TRBJ1-6,NA,CASTPDVNSPLHF
TRBV25-1,TRBJ2-5,TRBD1,CASDGQGEETQYF
TRBV30,TRBJ1-5,NA,CAWSVKGGGQPQHF
TRBV6-5,TRBJ1-4,NA,CASSLGTREKLFF
TRBV5-6,TRBJ2-1,NA,CASTRGRSPYNEQFF
TRBV19,TRBJ1-2,TRBD1,CASSSRTGDIFGYTF
TRBV6-1,TRBJ2-7,NA,CASSEAPMSRDEQYF
TRBV7-9,TRBJ1-5,TRBD1,CASSPTGGGNQPQHF
TRBV10-3,TRBJ2-2,NA,CAISGQMNTGELFF
TRBV2,TRBJ2-1,NA,CASSGWRGNNEQFF
TRBV7-2,TRBJ2-5,NA,CASHRALGETQYF
TRBV7-8,TRBJ1-5,NA,CASSLNGTGKKPQHF
TRBV7-9,TRBJ1-1,NA,CASSFVTDEAFF
TRBV29-1,TRBJ2-3,NA,CSVEESSDTQYF
TRBV24-1,TRBJ1-5,NA,CATSDFWTRNQPQHF
TRBV5-5,TRBJ2-7,NA,CASSLAGVDYEQYF
TRBV6-5,TRBJ1-2,NA,CASSYGNYGYTF
TRBV20-1,TRBJ1-5,NA,CSASIGANQPQHF
TRBV19,TRBJ1-4,TRBD1,CASSTRGRGEKLFF
TRBV30,TRBJ2-5,TRBD2,CAWSVWEGLQETQYF
TRBV27,TRBJ1-5,NA,CASSLTGGGQPQHF
TRBV7-9,TRBJ1-3,TRBD1,CASSLPQGTGGNTIYF
TRBV5-5,TRBJ1-1,NA,CASSFDGHPNTEAFF
TRBV5-1,TRBJ2-5,TRBD2,CASSLGDRGLAQETQYF
TRBV28,TRBJ2-5,NA,CASSLGETQYF
TRBV3-1/TRBV3-2,TRBJ1-2,NA,CASSHLGGGSNYGYTF
TRBV2,TRBJ2-1,TRBD2,CASSGLAGGWNEQFF
TRBV2,TRBJ2-5,NA,CASKAEETQYF
TRBV3-1/TRBV3-2,TRBJ2-4,NA,CASSQVLRDQNIQYF
TRBV7-8,TRBJ2-5,TRBD2,CASSLRVLAGEETQYF